A selection of T cell receptor beta chains follows, all from one sample in a study of response to subunit inactivated influenza vaccine. TCRdb redid the calling of the RT-PCR reads with MiXCR, one entry per CDR3 protein. The sample holds 500,000 to 600,000 distinct CDR3 sequences; about 10% are singletons and the top ten take 8% to 13%. The sample was also reused in another study, on T cells expressing NK-cell markers.

This sample comprised PBMCs from blood, obtained on the day of vaccination. These receptors originate from a man between 45 and 60 years old who received an inactivated influenza vaccine. The conserved cysteine and the conserved F or W are not part of the CDR3 here. A clone size is listed for some rows: how often the clone was seen (once, few, many), or a class if it is expanded.

>NA|TRBV7-2
ASSLDTGGSYNEQF
>NA|TRBV12-3/TRBV12-4
ASSRSGRGNEQF
>NA|TRBV20-1
SARNLDPGLAGGQETQY
>many|TRBV7-9
ASSPDTRTGYT
>NA|TRBV20-1
SAMGWAEAF
>NA|TRBV11-1
ASSLGSLRQGIMRKLF
>few|TRBV29-1
SGGSGEGPQH
>many|TRBV4-3
ASSQDNIASSGYT
>NA|TRBV29-1
SVERSRVVGGYT
>NA|TRBV11-2
ASRKLAGGFTDTQY
>NA|TRBV29-1
SVEKGAGETQY
>NA|TRBV20-1
SAGRGPGNSEQF
>few|TRBV15
ATSRAAGLNTEAF
>NA|TRBV27
ASSFTAGGYEQY
>NA|TRBV5-1
ASSLALYQETQY
>NA|TRBV29-1
SGTSGTLNEQF
>NA|TRBV7-8
ASSSDRFSYEQY
>NA|TRBV5-1
ASSLQQNEKLF
>NA|TRBV4-2
ASSHVGGSGKLNEQF
>many|TRBV7-9
ASSLRQGNQETQY
>many|TRBV20-1
SARDWSSYEQY
>few|TRBV18
ASSPDATQRAEAF
>NA|TRBV4-3
ASSPDTLQETQY
>NA|TRBV3-1
ASSQVPSGSKEQF
>NA|TRBV6-2/TRBV6-3
ASSYSDQPQH
>few|TRBV5-6
ASSLGRDRTDTQY
>few|TRBV20-1
SAGVNYGYT
>NA|TRBV7-9
ASSPRGSGPEAF
>NA|TRBV18
ASSPNDSYEQY
>few|TRBV11-2
ASSSLTSQKETQY
>NA|TRBV11-1
ASSPFPSSGATYYNEQF